This T cell receptor (beta chain) is drawn from a study of blood T cell repertoires in COVID-19. In the study overall: Some COVID-19 samples were acute and others convalescent; all came from the United States, Italy and Spain. PBMCs, B-cell-depleted T cells, or T cells provided the cDNA or gDNA that made up the material.

Germline V gene sequence: CDR1 GTSNPN, CDR2 SVGIG (reference sequence). The trim removed 4 bases at V and 3 bases at J, leaving 1 base unmatched. The CDR3 extends over 13 amino acids. Source study methods: Amplification from reference gene primers served as the basis for estimated nucleated cell counts. Profiling relied on immunoSEQ multiplex PCR, and the TCRdb table lists in-frame clones only, not all of them. The V and J calls and clone size were taken over from that table, and D and trimming were inferred from the DNA. The sample holds roughly 16,000 clones, 65% to 90% seen once. This chain joins TRBV30 and TRBJ2-1; 9 bases line up with TRBD2. Sequenced sample: peripheral blood. This receptor was taken from a man aged 80 or over with active COVID-19. The CDR3 sequence: CAWKTSGYNEQFF. CDR3 DNA: TGTGCCTGGAAGACTAGCGGCTACAATGAGCAGTTCTTC.